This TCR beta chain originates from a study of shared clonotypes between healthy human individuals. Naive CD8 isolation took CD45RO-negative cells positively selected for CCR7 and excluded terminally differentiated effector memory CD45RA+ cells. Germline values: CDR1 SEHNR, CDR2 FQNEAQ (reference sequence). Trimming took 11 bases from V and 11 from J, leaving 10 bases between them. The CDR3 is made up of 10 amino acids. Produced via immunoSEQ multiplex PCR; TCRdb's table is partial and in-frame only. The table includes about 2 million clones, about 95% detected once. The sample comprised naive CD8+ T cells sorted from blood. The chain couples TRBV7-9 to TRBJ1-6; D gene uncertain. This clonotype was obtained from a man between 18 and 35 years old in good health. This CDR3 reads CAVWVPPLHF. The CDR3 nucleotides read TGTGCCGTATGGGTTCCACCCCTCCACTTT.